One sample yielded the 4 T cell receptor beta chains listed below, sequenced in a study of CD8+CD57+ T cells in acquired aplastic anemia. Genomic DNA served as template for TCR beta VDJ and CDR3 profiling. Each CDR3 protein gets one entry after TCRdb re-called the reads with MiXCR. The sample shows under 500,000 distinct CDR3 sequences, around 32% of them seen only once. Individuals selected for sequencing had exhibited CD8+CD57+ cell expansion on flow cytometry. Sequenced material: sorted CD4+, CD8+, or CD8+CD57+ T cells (not recorded which) from PBMCs. Receptor source: a human donor with aplastic anemia.

This clonotype was counted at least ten times. V and J are TRBV20-1 and TRBJ2-3; no reliable D call. This CDR3 is built from 14 residues. The germline CDR1 and CDR2 sequences are DFQATT and SNEGSKA (reference sequence). The V gene lost 3 bases and the J gene lost 2 bases, with 12 bases spanning the gap. The CDR3 region has the DNA TGCAGTGCTAGCAACTCGGATACCACAGATACGCAGTATTTT. Amino acids: CSASNSDTTDTQYF.

On this clonotype itself: It is likely a read error, because the conserved phenylalanine at the end of the CDR3 is missing. This chain connects TRBV11-1 to TRBJ1-3, with TRBD1 as a possible D gene (5 bases). Trimming left V 3 bases short and J 3 bases short, with 15 bases between. From germline, CDR1 is SGHAT and CDR2 FQDESV (reference sequence). The CDR3 sequence is 16 residues long. CDR3 amino acids: CASSFRDGDDGNTIYL. Here the CDR3 DNA reads TGTGCCAGCAGCTTTCGGGACGGGGATGATGGAAACACCATATATCTT.

This clonotype was counted many times. This chain connects TRBV25-1 to TRBJ1-1; unclear D gene. CDR3 length equals 14 residues. The ends were cut back, 3 bases at V and 3 bases at J, with 11 bases in the middle. Germline CDR1 reads MGHDK; CDR2 reads SYGVNS. This chain's CDR3 is CASSDYTDYTEAFF. As DNA, the CDR3 is TGTGCCAGCAGTGACTACACGGATTACACTGAAGCTTTCTTT.

The chain recombines TRBV24-1 with TRBJ2-2; no reliable D call. The V end lost 5 bases, the J end lost 5 bases, and 5 bases lay between the germline ends. The CDR3 extends over 12 amino acids. CDR1 and CDR2 (germline): KGHDR, SFDVKD. The CDR3 DNA reads as TGTGCCACCAGTGGCCGGACCGGGGAGCTGTTTTTT. As protein: CATSGRTGELFF.